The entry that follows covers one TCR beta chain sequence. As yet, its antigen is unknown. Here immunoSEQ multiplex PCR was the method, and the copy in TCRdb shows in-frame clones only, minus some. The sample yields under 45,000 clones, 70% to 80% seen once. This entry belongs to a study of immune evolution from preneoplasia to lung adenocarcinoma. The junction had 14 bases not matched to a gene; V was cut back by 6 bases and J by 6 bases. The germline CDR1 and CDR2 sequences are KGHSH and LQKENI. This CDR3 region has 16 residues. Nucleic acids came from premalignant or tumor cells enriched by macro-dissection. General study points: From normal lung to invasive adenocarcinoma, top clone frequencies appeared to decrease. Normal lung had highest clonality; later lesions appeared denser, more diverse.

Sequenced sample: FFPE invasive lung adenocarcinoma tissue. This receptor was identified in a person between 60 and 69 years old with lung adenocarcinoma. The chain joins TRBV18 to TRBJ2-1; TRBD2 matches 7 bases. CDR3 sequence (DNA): TGTGCCAGCTCGCCCCCGGGACTATCACTTAGCAATGAGCAGTTCTTC. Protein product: CASSPPGLSLSNEQFF.